Below, 31 T cell receptor beta chains from the same sample are listed, as sequenced in a study of blood T cell repertoires in COVID-19. The repertoire was sequenced with immunoSEQ multiplex PCR; TCRdb's copy has only in-frame clones and lacks some. The data hold about 210,000 clones, with just under 90% observed a single time. Sequences were obtained from peripheral blood. The receptor source for this set is a man aged 55 to 70 who had recovered from COVID-19.

The chain links TRBV5-6 to TRBJ1-2; no definite D call. This CDR3 is built from 13 residues. Trimming cost V 0 bases and J 0 bases, with 3 bases left between them. From germline, CDR1 is SGHDT and CDR2 YYEEEE. DNA for the CDR3: TGTGCCAGCAGCTTGGGAGCTAACTATGGCTACACCTTC. It specifies CASSLGANYGYTF.

This clone was observed once. V gene TRBV5-1 combines with J gene TRBJ1-4; D gene uncertain. This CDR3 contains 14 residues. V was cut by 2 bases and J by 0 bases, with 5 bases left in between. Germline V gene sequence: CDR1 SGHRS, CDR2 YFSETQ. The CDR3 coding sequence is TGCGCCAGCAGCTTCAGTACAACTAATGAAAAACTGTTTTTT. This translates into CASSFSTTNEKLFF.

This clone was detected only a few times. The CDR3 spells CASSRPRDSPTDTQYF. DNA of the CDR3: TGTGCCAGCAGCCGGCCCCGGGACAGTCCAACAGATACGCAGTATTTT. V gene TRBV4-2 combines with J gene TRBJ2-3; TRBD1 matches 7 bases. Germline-derived CDR1 and CDR2 are LGHNA and YNFKEQ. With 4 bases clipped from V and 3 bases from J, the junction kept 10 bases outside the gene matches. CDR3 length: 16 amino acids.

The J gene is TRBJ2-1, the V gene TRBV18; tentative D call: TRBD1 (5 bases). This CDR3 comprises 14 residues. V was shortened by 3 bases and J by 5 bases, with 11 bases between the two germline ends. Germline V lookup: CDR1 KGHSH, CDR2 LQKENI. CDR3 residues: CASSPGHYDNEQFF. The DNA for the CDR3 is TGTGCCAGCTCACCGGGGCACTACGACAATGAGCAGTTCTTC.

The V call is TRBV5-5, the J call TRBJ2-5; 13 bases are a match to TRBD2. The CDR3 spans 18 residues. J lost 0 bases, V lost 0 bases, and 5 bases had no gene match. Germline V lookup: CDR1 SGHKS, CDR2 YYEKEE (reference sequence). The CDR3 DNA reads as TGTGCCAGCAGCTTGGGGACTAGCGGGGGCTTGTACCAAGAGACCCAGTACTTC. Translating it yields CASSLGTSGGLYQETQYF.

This clone occurred many times. The CDR3 protein is CASSITTGGNQPQHF. CDR3 nucleotides: TGTGCCAGTAGTATAACCACAGGGGGCAATCAGCCCCAGCATTTT. J is TRBJ1-5 and V is TRBV19; TRBD1 aligns across 7 bases. Losses at the gene ends were 2 bases for V and 2 bases for J; bases not matched to a gene: 3. The CDR3 spans 15 residues. CDR1 is LNHDA, CDR2 SQIVND, per germline (reference sequence).

The V call is TRBV7-2, the J call TRBJ2-5; unclear D gene. There are 13 residues in the CDR3. V lost 3 bases to trimming and J lost 2 bases, with 7 bases between them. Germline CDR1 SGHTA, CDR2 FQGNSA. DNA of the CDR3: TGTGCCAGCAGCTTGTTAGCACAAGAGACCCAGTACTTC. It yields the protein CASSLLAQETQYF.

The chain employs TRBV11-1 and TRBJ2-7; the match to TRBD2 covers 12 bases. The CDR3 extends over 16 amino acids. J lost 0 bases, V lost 4 bases, and 4 bases had no gene match. Germline lookup yields CDR1 SGHAT and CDR2 FQDESV (reference sequence). CDR3 bases: TGTGCCAGCAGCTACCGGACTAGCGGGGCCTCCTACGAGCAGTACTTC. Translated: CASSYRTSGASYEQYF. The full variable domain, with the rest looked up from reference TRBV11-1 and TRBJ2-7, is EAEVAQSPRYKITEKSQAVAFWCDPISGHATLYWYRQILGQGPELLVQFQDESVVDDSQLPKDRFSAERLKGVDSTLKIQPAELGDSAMYLCASSYRTSGASYEQYFGPGTRLTVT.

The CDR3 region has the DNA TGTGCCAGCAGCCTCGGACAGGGGGCAGATACGCAGTATTTT. Encoded protein: CASSLGQGADTQYF. The V and J genes are TRBV7-2 and TRBJ2-3, with 10 bases that match TRBD1. The CDR3 extends over 14 amino acids. Losses at the gene ends were 5 bases for V and 4 bases for J; bases not matched to a gene: 3. Germline CDR1 is SGHTA and CDR2 is FQGNSA. Together with reference TRBV7-2 and TRBJ2-3, the CDR3 gives the full variable domain: GAGVSQSPSNKVTEKGKDVELRCDPISGHTALYWYRQSLGQGLEFLIYFQGNSAPDKSGLPSDRFSAERTGGSVSTLTIQRTQQEDSAVYLCASSLGQGADTQYFGPGTRLTVL.

The chain recombines TRBV5-1 with TRBJ2-1, with D maybe TRBD2 (7 bases). Germline V lookup: CDR1 SGHRS, CDR2 YFSETQ. The length of the CDR3 is 14 residues. Trimming removed 4 bases from V and 7 bases from J, with 15 bases in between. In nucleotides, the CDR3 is TGCGCCAGCAGCGGGGGCGGGAGTAATAATGAGCAGTTCTTC. Translation gives CASSGGGSNNEQFF.

This sequence joins TRBV7-2 and TRBJ1-2; unclear D gene. V gave up 5 bases and J gave up 6 bases, with 13 bases separating them. The germline V gene encodes CDR1 SGHTA and CDR2 FQGNSA. The CDR3 spans 13 residues. Here the CDR3 DNA reads TGTGCCAGCAGCCCCTCGGAGAGCCATGGCTACACCTTC. It codes for CASSPSESHGYTF.

In DNA, the CDR3 is TGTGCCAGCAACAATTACCCCCCGACTAGTTGGGGCAATGAGCAGTTCTTC. Translating it yields CASNNYPPTSWGNEQFF. The J gene is TRBJ2-1, the V gene TRBV7-9, with D perhaps matching TRBD2 (6 bases). The length of the CDR3 is 17 residues. V was trimmed by 7 bases and J by 6 bases, leaving 25 bases between them. CDR1 is SEHNR, CDR2 FQNEAQ, per germline (reference sequence).

This chain links TRBV28 with TRBJ1-2; perhaps TRBD1 as D (5 bases). Germline lookup yields CDR1 MDHEN and CDR2 SYDVKM. CDR3 size: 10 residues. V lost 9 bases to trimming and J lost 5 bases, with 7 bases between them. The CDR3 sequence: CASQGYGYTF. CDR3 bases: TGTGCCAGTCAGGGTTATGGCTACACCTTC.

The sample holds a few counts of this clone. The chain uses TRBV7-9 and TRBJ1-1; possibly TRBD1 for D (6 bases). This CDR3 region has 12 residues. V was pared by 5 bases and J by 7 bases, with 11 bases between. Germline V gene lookup returns CDR1 SEHNR and CDR2 FQNEAQ (reference sequence). CDR3 residues: CASSPQGIEAFF. The CDR3 DNA is TGTGCCAGCAGCCCGCAGGGGATTGAAGCTTTCTTT.

The chain uses TRBV11-1 and TRBJ1-2; D gene uncertain. Germline CDR1 and CDR2: SGHAT and FQDESV (reference sequence). V lost 4 bases to trimming and J lost 4 bases, with 16 bases between them. This CDR3 is built from 15 residues. The CDR3 reads CASSSAAGGGYGYTF. The CDR3 DNA follows: TGTGCCAGCAGCTCCGCGGCTGGAGGAGGCTATGGCTACACCTTC.

The V and J genes are TRBV5-1 and TRBJ2-1; maybe TRBD2 (7 bases). Germline-derived CDR1 and CDR2 are SGHRS and YFSETQ. V was cut by 0 bases and J by 6 bases, with 13 bases left in between. The CDR3 length is 15 residues. The CDR3 here is CASSLAHREGNEQFF. The CDR3, as DNA: TGCGCCAGCAGCTTGGCCCACAGGGAGGGCAATGAGCAGTTCTTC. The whole variable domain, remainder taken from reference TRBV5-1 and TRBJ2-1, is KAGVTQTPRYLIKTRGQQVTLSCSPISGHRSVSWYQQTPGQGLQFLFEYFSETQRNKGNFPGRFSGRQFSNSRSEMNVSTLELGDSALYLCASSLAHREGNEQFFGPGTRLTVL.

The chain combines TRBV30 with TRBJ1-6, with D possibly matching TRBD1 (6 bases). The CDR3 sequence is 17 residues long. Deletions cut 3 bases from V and 0 bases from J, with 15 bases between. The germline V gene has CDR1 GTSNPN and CDR2 SVGIG (reference sequence). DNA of the CDR3: TGTGCCTGGAGCGGAACCACAGGGAGCTCCTATAATTCACCCCTCCACTTT. It translates to CAWSGTTGSSYNSPLHF.

As DNA, the CDR3 is TGCGCCAGCAGCCCCGATCCCGGGGGGGCCAGCCAGACCCAGTACTTC. Its protein product is CASSPDPGGASQTQYF. The chain recombines TRBV5-1 with TRBJ2-5; the match to TRBD2 covers 8 bases. The CDR3 loop spans 16 amino acids. CDR1 SGHRS and CDR2 YFSETQ come from the germline V gene. V trimming: 4 bases; J trimming: 6 bases; junction bases outside the gene matches: 14.

The chain joins TRBV24-1 to TRBJ2-7, with TRBD1 matching over 9 bases. The CDR3 loop spans 16 amino acids. Germline values: CDR1 KGHDR, CDR2 SFDVKD. Trimming at V came to 9 bases and at J to 5 bases, leaving 16 bases not matched to a gene. This CDR3 is CATPSRRTGEMNEQYF. The CDR3 DNA follows: TGTGCCACCCCTTCCCGGCGGACAGGGGAGATGAACGAGCAGTACTTC.

This clone was observed a few times. The rearrangement uses TRBV6-2 or TRBV6-3 and TRBJ2-6; 8 bases are shared with TRBD1. This CDR3 comprises 16 residues. CDR1 is MNHEY and CDR2 is SVGEGT in the germline V gene. V was pared by 4 bases and J by 2 bases, with 4 bases of the junction left unmatched. This CDR3 reads CASSFTGGTGANVLTF. In DNA, the CDR3 is TGTGCCAGCAGTTTTACAGGGGGAACTGGGGCCAACGTCCTGACTTTC.

This chain links TRBV9 with TRBJ1-3; no reliable D call. This CDR3 is 19 amino acids long. Germline V lookup: CDR1 SGDLS, CDR2 YYNGEE. Trimming pared 0 bases from V and 0 bases from J, leaving 19 bases between. DNA of the CDR3: TGTGCCAGCAGCGTAGACTTCGGGAAGGGATCCCACTCTGGAAACACCATATATTTT. Amino acids: CASSVDFGKGSHSGNTIYF.

The chain carries TRBV28 and TRBJ2-3; 7 nucleotides line up with TRBD1. The CDR3 is made up of 16 amino acids. The junction had 18 bases not matched to a gene; V was cut back by 6 bases and J by 9 bases. Germline V lookup: CDR1 MDHEN, CDR2 SYDVKM. This CDR3 is CASRIGTAVKQRTQYF. The CDR3 DNA is TGTGCCAGCAGAATCGGGACAGCAGTAAAACAGAGGACGCAGTATTTT.

This CDR3 is CASNQGMDEKLFF. CDR3 coding DNA: TGTGCCAGCAACCAGGGGATGGACGAAAAACTGTTTTTT. The chain is built from TRBV28 and TRBJ1-4, with D tentatively TRBD1 (6 bases). CDR1 and CDR2 (germline): MDHEN, SYDVKM. V lost 7 bases and J 8 bases, leaving 14 bases between the germline ends. CDR3 length: 13 residues. The entire variable domain, with the rest obtained from reference TRBV28 and TRBJ1-4, is as follows: DVKVTQSSRYLVKRTGEKVFLECVQDMDHENMFWYRQDPGLGLRLIYFSYDVKMKEKGDIPEGYSVSREKKERFSLILESASTNQTSMYLCASNQGMDEKLFFGSGTQLSVL.

This chain links TRBV18 with TRBJ2-7; TRBD2 matches at 13 bases. The V and J ends lost 3 bases and 3 bases, in that order; junction bases with no gene match: 14. Germline V gene data show CDR1 as KGHSH and CDR2 as LQKENI. The CDR3 has 19 residues. CDR3 DNA sequence: TGTGCCAGCTCACCTCTGACTAGCGGGGGGTCAAACCGCTACTACGAGCAGTACTTC. This translates into CASSPLTSGGSNRYYEQYF.

The chain joins TRBV28 to TRBJ2-5, with 7 nucleotides matching TRBD1. The CDR3 is 15 residues long. V was clipped by 6 bases and J by 2 bases; unmatched bases: 9. Per germline, CDR1 MDHEN and CDR2 SYDVKM. The CDR3 region has the DNA TGTGCCAGCAGCGGTCCCGGGACAGTGCAAGAGACCCAGTACTTC. Its protein product is CASSGPGTVQETQYF.

The rearrangement links TRBV28 to TRBJ2-1, with TRBD2 identical over 11 bases. The V and J ends lost 5 bases and 4 bases, in that order; junction bases with no gene match: 4. This CDR3 spans 15 amino acids. From germline, CDR1 is MDHEN and CDR2 SYDVKM. The CDR3 loop reads CASSLRTSGYNEQFF. The DNA for the CDR3 is TGTGCCAGCAGTCTCCGGACTAGCGGGTACAATGAGCAGTTCTTC. The whole variable domain, remainder taken from reference TRBV28 and TRBJ2-1, is DVKVTQSSRYLVKRTGEKVFLECVQDMDHENMFWYRQDPGLGLRLIYFSYDVKMKEKGDIPEGYSVSREKKERFSLILESASTNQTSMYLCASSLRTSGYNEQFFGPGTRLTVL.

This chain connects TRBV19 to TRBJ1-2; 7 bases are a match to TRBD1. The CDR3 spans 14 residues. With 4 bases clipped from V and 4 bases from J, the junction kept 6 bases outside the gene matches. Germline V gene data show CDR1 as LNHDA and CDR2 as SQIVND (reference sequence). Here the CDR3 reads CASSTTYRGYGYTF. CDR3 in DNA: TGTGCCAGTAGTACCACGTACAGGGGCTATGGCTACACCTTC. Using reference TRBV19 and TRBJ1-2 for the parts outside the CDR3, the full variable domain is DGGITQSPKYLFRKEGQNVTLSCEQNLNHDAMYWYRQDPGQGLRLIYYSQIVNDFQKGDIAEGYSVSREKKESFPLTVTSAQKNPTAFYLCASSTTYRGYGYTFGSGTRLTVV.

The chain has TRBV27 and TRBJ1-6; D might be TRBD1 (5 bases). Deletions cut 6 bases from V and 7 bases from J, with 16 bases between. CDR1 MNHEY and CDR2 SMNVEV come from the germline V gene (reference sequence). This CDR3 is 15 amino acids long. The CDR3 here is CASRGLGEGNSPLHF. The DNA of the CDR3 is TGTGCCAGCAGGGGACTGGGGGAGGGGAATTCACCCCTCCACTTT.

V usage is TRBV5-6 and J usage is TRBJ1-1; the D is unclear. Looked up from germline, CDR1 is SGHDT and CDR2 is YYEEEE. This CDR3 has 15 residues. Trimming took 0 bases from V and 6 from J, leaving 15 bases between them. The CDR3 DNA follows: TGTGCCAGCAGCTTGGGGTCTGTGGGCAAGGCTGAAGCTTTCTTT. This translates into CASSLGSVGKAEAFF.

This chain links TRBV4-3 with TRBJ1-4; TRBD1 matches 9 bases. The CDR3 runs to 16 residues. V was clipped by 6 bases and J by 6 bases; unmatched bases: 11. Germline CDR1 and CDR2: LGHNA and YSLEER. DNA for the CDR3: TGCGCCAGCAGTCGGATATTGGGACAGGGTTATGAAAAACTGTTTTTT. Translating gives CASSRILGQGYEKLFF.

CDR3 in amino acids: CASSLSQGPDTQYF. The CDR3 nucleotides are TGTGCCAGCAGCTTAAGCCAGGGCCCAGATACGCAGTATTTT. V usage is TRBV7-9 and J usage is TRBJ2-3; D is possibly TRBD1 (5 bases). V was pared by 2 bases and J by 4 bases, with 10 bases between. Per germline, CDR1 SEHNR and CDR2 FQNEAQ (reference sequence). This CDR3 is built from 14 residues.